These 13 T cell receptor beta chains were all obtained from the same sample, sequenced in a study of OX40 agonist ivuxolimab in advanced cancers. Assay used: immunoSEQ multiplex PCR; TCRdb lists only in-frame clones, some missing. The sample shows tens of thousands of clones, around four fifths of them seen only once. Specimen: CD4+ or CD8+ T cells sorted from blood, collected in a trial of the OX40 agonist ivuxolimab. The source is an adult with an advanced solid tumor such as melanoma, head and neck, liver or kidney cancer.

V and J are TRBV5-5 and TRBJ1-2, with TRBD1 as a possible D gene (5 bases). In germline, CDR1 is SGHKS, CDR2 YYEKEE (reference sequence). The CDR3 totals 15 residues. Deletions cut 4 bases from V and 7 bases from J, with 20 bases between. The CDR3 loop reads CASSGEGGLRGGYTF. The CDR3 nucleotides read TGTGCCAGCAGCGGTGAGGGAGGTTTAAGGGGTGGCTACACCTTC.

This chain joins TRBV16 and TRBJ1-2, with a tentative D call TRBD1 (5 bases). From germline, CDR1 is KGHSY and CDR2 FQNENV. V was shortened by 4 bases and J by 4 bases, with 10 bases between the two germline ends. This CDR3 is 13 amino acids long. CDR3 region: CASSPDIVYGYTF. CDR3 coding DNA: TGTGCCAGCAGCCCGGACATTGTCTATGGCTACACCTTC.

V gene TRBV28 combines with J gene TRBJ1-2, with a weak D call TRBD1 (6 bases). Trimming removed 3 bases at V and 4 bases at J, with 12 bases between. CDR3 size: 14 residues. The V gene's germline CDR1 is MDHEN and CDR2 SYDVKM. In nucleotides, the CDR3 is TGTGCCAGCAGTTTTCAGGGGACCCTCTATGGCTACACCTTC. Amino acid sequence: CASSFQGTLYGYTF.

The V call is TRBV6-6, the J call TRBJ2-7, with unresolved D. The CDR3 runs 13 residues. With 0 bases removed from V and 7 bases from J, the gap between germline ends came to 10 bases. The germline V gene encodes CDR1 MNHNY and CDR2 SVGAGI (reference sequence). The CDR3 protein is CASSYSPLSEQYF. Written as DNA, the CDR3 is TGTGCCAGCAGTTACTCCCCCCTGAGTGAGCAGTACTTC.

The rearrangement joins TRBV29-1 to TRBJ2-1; D possibly uses TRBD1 or TRBD2 (5 bases each). The germline V and J ends were trimmed by 6 bases and 5 bases, with 23 bases remaining between them. Germline loops: CDR1 SQVTM, CDR2 ANQGSEA. The CDR3 loop spans 16 amino acids. The CDR3 bases are TGCAGCGTCCAGTTGGGTCGGGGACGGATGAACAATGAGCAGTTCTTC. Its protein product is CSVQLGRGRMNNEQFF.

The J gene is TRBJ2-3, the V gene TRBV5-6; unclear D gene. V shed 6 bases and J shed 2 bases, with 10 bases lying between them. CDR3 length: 13 residues. Germline-derived CDR1 and CDR2 are SGHDT and YYEEEE. CDR3 protein: CASNKPDTDTQYF. The CDR3 DNA sequence: TGTGCCAGCAACAAACCCGACACAGATACGCAGTATTTT.

This rearrangement joins TRBV5-5 to TRBJ2-2, with a weak D call TRBD2 (5 bases). CDR1 and CDR2 from the germline V gene are SGHKS and YYEKEE (reference sequence). V was pared by 0 bases and J by 1 base, with 10 bases between. This CDR3 comprises 16 residues. In nucleotides, the CDR3 is TGTGCCAGCAGCTTGGCCCGAGGGCAGAACACCGGGGAGCTGTTTTTT. This sequence encodes CASSLARGQNTGELFF.

The chain couples TRBV14 to TRBJ1-3; TRBD1 matches 9 bases. V lost 5 bases and J lost 0; bases outside the gene matches: 11. Germline CDR1 and CDR2: SGHDN and FVKESK. The CDR3 is 18 residues long. In nucleotides, the CDR3 is TGTGCCAGCAGCGTATCCTACACAGGGGGCAACTCTGGAAACACCATATATTTT. It is translated as CASSVSYTGGNSGNTIYF.

This clone qualifies as medium-sized. V usage is TRBV5-4 and J usage is TRBJ1-3; unclear D gene. V lost 0 bases and J 0 bases, leaving 13 bases between the germline ends. Germline V gives CDR1 SGHNT, CDR2 YYREEE (reference sequence). The CDR3 is 17 amino acids. CDR3 nucleotides: TGTGCCAGCAGCTTGGTGCCCGCCACAGTCTCTGGAAACACCATATATTTT. Protein product: CASSLVPATVSGNTIYF.

The rearrangement joins TRBV7-9 to TRBJ2-7; D is perhaps TRBD2 (6 bases). Trimming removed 0 bases from V and 4 bases from J, with 13 bases in between. The germline CDR1 and CDR2 sequences are SEHNR and FQNEAQ (reference sequence). This CDR3 comprises 15 residues. DNA of the CDR3: TGTGCCAGCAGCTTAGCGGGCTCTGCGGGGTACGAGCAGTACTTC. Its translation: CASSLAGSAGYEQYF.

This chain joins TRBV6-5 and TRBJ1-1; 7 positions agree with TRBD1. The germline gives CDR1 MNHEY, CDR2 SVGAGI. The length of the CDR3 is 14 residues. V was pared by 8 bases and J by 4 bases, with 10 bases of the junction left unmatched. The CDR3 reads CASVEAGGGTEAFF. In nucleotides, the CDR3 is TGTGCCAGCGTAGAGGCAGGGGGAGGCACTGAAGCTTTCTTT.

The gene calls are TRBV7-9 and TRBJ1-5, with D perhaps matching TRBD1 (6 bases). The CDR3 has 14 residues. Looked up from germline, CDR1 is SEHNR and CDR2 is FQNEAQ (reference sequence). Trimming shortened V by 1 base and J by 9 bases, and 13 bases separated the two germline ends. The CDR3 reads CASSLDGGRRPQHF. The CDR3 nucleotides are TGTGCCAGCAGCTTAGACGGGGGGCGGAGGCCCCAGCATTTT.

The rearrangement uses TRBV11-2 and TRBJ1-2; 7 bases line up with TRBD1. CDR1 and CDR2 from the germline V gene are SGHAT and FQNNGV. The V segment lost 5 bases and the J segment 4 bases; nucleotides outside the gene matches: 7. There are 14 residues in the CDR3. The CDR3 DNA is TGTGCCAGCAGCCTACAGGGGCTAGGCTATGGCTACACCTTC. Its translation: CASSLQGLGYGYTF.